This T cell receptor (beta chain) was recorded in a study of cytomegalovirus exposure and HLA in healthy donors. Study in general: HLA-typed donors contributed approximately 86 million unique TCRs, which were held in an early data release. Regarding the study as a whole: One cluster of highly shared sequence variants probably arose as a sequencing artifact.

Germline values: CDR1 SEHNR, CDR2 FQNEAQ (reference sequence). The CDR3 covers 14 residues. V lost 9 bases and J lost 0; bases outside the gene matches: 6. Turning to this clone: Its target is unknown.

PCR employed 60 Vbeta and 13 Jbeta primers. In the study's own analysis: Unique TCR beta chains totaled roughly 80 million in a later count, with roughly 11 million of them shared. Here immunoSEQ multiplex PCR was the method, and the copy in TCRdb shows in-frame clones only, minus some. V and J calls plus clone size are reproduced from that table; the DNA served to infer D and trimming. This sample has about 88,000 clones; more than 65% occur once, and the top ten carry around 2.5%. V usage is TRBV7-9 and J usage is TRBJ2-7; 9 bases are a match to TRBD1. Material: PBMCs. This sequence originates from a man aged 30-40 years in good health and CMV-seronegative. This chain's CDR3 is CASTGGRSSYEQYF. CDR3 bases: TGTGCCAGTACAGGGGGCCGGAGCTCCTACGAGCAGTACTTC.